The rows below give T cell receptor beta chains drawn from one sample of a study of T cell changes during pregnancy in multiple sclerosis. Sequenced by immunoSEQ multiplex PCR; TCRdb stores in-frame clones only, minus some. The sample has approximately 28,000 clones, approximately 89% seen once. Source: CD8+ T cells from peripheral blood mononuclear cells, taken in the second trimester of pregnancy. Receptors originate from a female donor with multiple sclerosis, enrolled in a pregnancy study. Both conserved end residues are part of each CDR3. A D gene is named only where the DNA matches it firmly. Part of the rows lack a size; the others show once, few, many or a class for expanded clones.

size,D,J,V,CDR3,DNA
.,TRBD1,TRBJ2-7,TRBV5-4,CASSPTGAYEQYF,TGTGCCAGCAGCCCTACAGGGGCCTACGAGCAGTACTTC
.,TRBD1,TRBJ1-5,TRBV27,CASSLGRGLDQPQHF,TGTGCCAGCAGTTTAGGCAGGGGGCTCGATCAGCCCCAGCATTTT
.,TRBD2,TRBJ2-3,TRBV7-3,CASSSWTSGREADTQYF,TGTGCCAGCAGCTCCTGGACTAGCGGGAGGGAGGCAGATACGCAGTATTTT
.,.,TRBJ2-5,TRBV6-6,CCSGVETQYF,TGCTGCTCGGGGGTGGAGACCCAGTACTTC
.,.,TRBJ2-5,TRBV18,CASSATGTQYF,TGTGCCAGCTCAGCCACGGGTACCCAGTACTTC
.,.,TRBJ2-1,TRBV18,CASSPFFEVSYNEQFF,TGTGCCAGCTCACCCTTTTTTGAGGTCTCCTACAATGAGCAGTTCTTC
.,.,TRBJ2-1,TRBV27,CASSLSVANEQFF,TGTGCCAGCAGTTTATCGGTCGCGAATGAGCAGTTCTTC
once,TRBD1,TRBJ2-3,TRBV11-1,CASSSPDRDADTQYF,TGTGCCAGCAGCTCTCCGGACAGGGATGCAGATACGCAGTATTTT
few,.,TRBJ2-7,TRBV14,CASSNSYEQYF,TGTGCCAGCAGTAATTCCTACGAGCAGTACTTC
.,TRBD1,TRBJ2-2,TRBV11-3,CASSPGRGQDTGELFF,TGTGCCAGCAGCCCCGGCAGGGGGCAGGACACCGGGGAGCTGTTTTTT
.,.,TRBJ2-2,TRBV15,CATSRGDSYTGELFF,TGTGCCACCAGCAGAGGGGACTCTTACACCGGGGAGCTGTTTTTT
once,.,TRBJ2-2,TRBV7-6,CASSLGFDTGELFF,TGTGCCAGCAGCTTAGGTTTCGACACCGGGGAGCTGTTTTTT
.,TRBD2,TRBJ2-1,TRBV5-6,CASSSMTSESSYNEQFF,TGTGCCAGCAGCTCGATGACTAGCGAGAGCTCCTACAATGAGCAGTTCTTC
.,TRBD2,TRBJ2-7,TRBV6-1,CASSELAGANVYEQYF,TGTGCCAGCAGTGAACTAGCGGGGGCTAATGTATACGAGCAGTACTTC
.,.,TRBJ2-1,TRBV21-1,CASSKELGREEQFF,TGTGCCAGCAGCAAAGAGTTAGGGCGGGAGGAGCAGTTCTTC
.,.,TRBJ2-3,TRBV6-1,CASSEVGAVGTDTQYF,TGTGCCAGCAGTGAGGTGGGGGCAGTCGGCACAGATACGCAGTATTTT
.,TRBD2,TRBJ2-1,TRBV7-9,CASSPPRLAGVKRENEQFF,TGTGCCAGCAGCCCCCCGAGACTAGCGGGAGTAAAAAGGGAGAATGAGCAGTTCTTC
.,TRBD2,TRBJ2-7,TRBV7-3,CASSLIAGSHEQYF,TGTGCCAGCAGCTTAATAGCGGGAAGCCACGAGCAGTACTTC
.,TRBD2,TRBJ2-7,TRBV15,CATSEPDEREIYEQYF,TGTGCCACCAGCGAACCGGATGAGCGGGAGATTTACGAGCAGTACTTC
.,TRBD2,TRBJ2-7,TRBV4-1,CASSQGLAPSYEQYF,TGCGCCAGCAGCCAGGGACTAGCGCCTTCCTACGAGCAGTACTTC
.,TRBD2,TRBJ2-2,TRBV19,CASSQAGYTGELFF,TGTGCCAGTAGTCAAGCGGGATACACCGGGGAGCTGTTTTTT
.,.,TRBJ2-7,TRBV4-3,CASSQGVWLAPYEQYF,TGCGCCAGCAGCCAGGGTGTGTGGCTAGCTCCCTACGAGCAGTACTTC
few,.,TRBJ2-3,TRBV4-3,CASSQGTGRADTQYF,TGCGCCAGCAGCCAAGGCACAGGGCGCGCAGATACGCAGTATTTT
.,.,TRBJ2-2,TRBV6-1,CASSLSGNTGELFF,TGTGCCAGCAGCCTTAGCGGGAACACCGGGGAGCTGTTTTTT
once,.,TRBJ2-1,TRBV19,CASSFQGGEQFF,TGTGCCAGTAGCTTCCAGGGGGGCGAGCAGTTCTTC
.,TRBD2,TRBJ2-7,TRBV5-5,CASSGGDEHPFYEQYF,TGTGCCAGCAGCGGGGGGGATGAACACCCTTTCTACGAGCAGTACTTC
.,.,TRBJ1-2,TRBV19,CASSIGQGSNYGYTF,TGTGCCAGTAGTATTGGGCAGGGCTCGAACTATGGCTACACCTTC
.,TRBD1,TRBJ2-7,TRBV6-5,CASSPVDRLPYEQYF,TGTGCCAGCAGCCCGGTGGACAGGCTACCCTACGAGCAGTACTTC
.,TRBD2,TRBJ2-7,TRBV29-1,CSVRTSGSHEQYF,TGCAGCGTAAGGACTAGCGGGAGTCACGAGCAGTACTTC
.,TRBD1,TRBJ2-7,TRBV5-4,CASSLMGQGVNEQYF,TGTGCCAGCAGCTTGATGGGACAGGGGGTGAACGAGCAGTACTTC
.,TRBD1,TRBJ2-7,TRBV27,CASSLSGTGLVEQYF,TGTGCCAGCAGTTTATCCGGGACAGGGCTAGTCGAGCAGTACTTC
.,TRBD1,TRBJ1-1,TRBV6-1,CASSERGQNTEAFF,TGTGCCAGCAGTGAAAGGGGGCAGAACACTGAAGCTTTCTTT
.,.,TRBJ2-3,TRBV4-1,CASSPAGGQPFTDTQYF,TGCGCCAGCAGCCCGGCGGGGGGACAGCCTTTCACAGATACGCAGTATTTT
.,TRBD2,TRBJ2-1,TRBV9,CASSETLREVNEQFF,TGTGCCAGCAGCGAAACTCTGCGGGAGGTAAATGAGCAGTTCTTC
.,TRBD1,TRBJ2-5,TRBV7-9,CASSSTGVKETQYF,TGTGCCAGCAGCTCCACAGGGGTAAAAGAGACCCAGTACTTC
.,TRBD1,TRBJ2-5,TRBV6-5,CASSYYGQAQETQYF,TGTGCCAGCAGTTACTACGGACAGGCGCAAGAGACCCAGTACTTC
.,TRBD1,TRBJ1-2,TRBV4-3,CASSQDRGLNYGYTF,TGCGCCAGCAGCCAAGACAGGGGGCTTAACTATGGCTACACCTTC
.,.,TRBJ2-1,TRBV6-4,CASSDSIDLAGSYNEQFF,TGTGCCAGCAGTGACTCAATCGACTTGGCGGGCTCCTACAATGAGCAGTTCTTC
.,.,TRBJ1-1,TRBV27,CASSFGQNTEAFF,TGTGCCAGCAGTTTCGGACAGAACACTGAAGCTTTCTTT
.,.,TRBJ2-1,TRBV11-2,CASSLFSEDRQFF,TGTGCCAGCAGCTTATTTAGCGAGGATCGGCAGTTCTTC
.,.,TRBJ2-7,TRBV7-2,CASSSDSRVIEQYF,TGTGCCAGCAGCTCGGACAGTAGGGTAATCGAGCAGTACTTC
.,TRBD1,TRBJ1-1,TRBV30,CAWGGQGMNTEAFF,TGTGCCTGGGGGGGACAGGGAATGAACACTGAAGCTTTCTTT
once,TRBD1,TRBJ2-6,TRBV5-1,CASSLGRGRGANVLTF,TGCGCCAGCAGCTTGGGCAGGGGGAGAGGGGCCAACGTCCTGACTTTC
.,.,TRBJ2-2,TRBV4-3,CASSQDTWGTRTGELFF,TGCGCCAGCAGCCAAGATACTTGGGGGACTCGAACCGGGGAGCTGTTTTTT
.,TRBD2,TRBJ2-1,TRBV27,CASSLTAGAWNEQFF,TGTGCCAGCAGTTTAACAGCGGGAGCATGGAATGAGCAGTTCTTC
.,.,TRBJ2-7,TRBV25-1,CASSEARGPYYEQYF,TGTGCCAGCAGTGAAGCCCGGGGTCCATACTACGAGCAGTACTTC
.,.,TRBJ2-4,TRBV18,CASSPPDKNIQYF,TGTGCCAGCTCACCACCGGACAAGAACATTCAGTACTTC
few,TRBD2,TRBJ2-7,TRBV19,CASSTGLTYEQYF,TGTGCCAGTAGTACGGGACTAACCTACGAGCAGTACTTC
.,.,TRBJ2-1,TRBV14,CASSRGYNEQFF,TGTGCCAGCAGTAGGGGGTACAATGAGCAGTTCTTC
.,TRBD2,TRBJ2-1,TRBV29-1,CSGQREEYNEQFF,TGCAGCGGGCAGCGGGAGGAATACAATGAGCAGTTCTTC
.,TRBD1,TRBJ1-2,TRBV15,CATRRTGTDGYTF,TGTGCCACCAGGCGGACCGGGACAGATGGCTACACCTTC
.,.,TRBJ1-2,TRBV9,CASSVTIGGNYGYTF,TGTGCCAGCAGCGTAACCATAGGGGGTAACTATGGCTACACCTTC
.,.,TRBJ1-1,TRBV15,CATSSQYNTEAFF,TGTGCCACCAGCAGTCAGTACAACACTGAAGCTTTCTTT
.,.,TRBJ2-3,TRBV14,CASSQDSPGDFINTDTQYF,TGTGCCAGCAGCCAAGATTCCCCGGGGGACTTTATTAACACAGATACGCAGTATTTT
once,.,TRBJ1-1,TRBV4-2,CASSQDPGSTNTEAFF,TGTGCCAGCAGCCAAGATCCGGGGTCGACGAACACTGAAGCTTTCTTT
.,.,TRBJ2-7,TRBV30,CAWSASSYEQYF,TGTGCCTGGAGCGCTAGCTCCTACGAGCAGTACTTC
.,.,TRBJ2-1,TRBV29-1,CSVEDGGGSNYNEQFF,TGCAGCGTTGAAGACGGGGGTGGGTCCAACTACAATGAGCAGTTCTTC
.,.,TRBJ1-4,TRBV7-9,CASSDSRAPIYEEKLFF,TGTGCCAGCAGCGATTCGAGGGCACCGATATACGAGGAAAAACTGTTTTTT
few,.,TRBJ2-6,TRBV2,CASSESGQGPSGANVLTF,TGTGCCAGCAGTGAATCGGGCCAGGGGCCCTCTGGGGCCAACGTCCTGACTTTC